The entry below describes one T cell receptor (beta chain). These data belong to a study of blood T cell repertoires in COVID-19. Background on the study: Acute-phase and convalescent COVID-19 samples originated in the United States, Italy and Spain.

This CDR3 has 16 amino acids. In germline, CDR1 is MDHEN, CDR2 SYDVKM. Unmatched junction bases numbered 9, after V lost 2 bases and J lost 5 bases. The method was immunoSEQ multiplex PCR; TCRdb's version includes in-frame clones alone and lacks a portion of them. The sample has under 300,000 clones, more than 65% seen once; the top ten hold around 4.1%. The chain recombines TRBV28 with TRBJ2-7, with 10 bases aligning to TRBD2. The sequence was collected from a woman aged 40 to 55 with active or convalescent COVID-19. Sequenced material: peripheral blood. The CDR3 bases are TGTGCCAGCAGTTTAGGAGCGGGGGGGCGTCTGGACGAGCAGTACTTC. It encodes CASSLGAGGRLDEQYF.